Shown below are 20 T cell receptor beta chains from a single sample sequenced in a study of CD8 T cell repertoires and HIV-1 epitope variants. Sequenced by immunoSEQ multiplex PCR; TCRdb stores in-frame clones only, minus some. The sample carries about 5,000 clones, 65% recorded once. Which antigens these TCRs recognize remains unknown. Sample: cultured CD8+ T cells derived from PBMCs. The receptors stem from a male donor with HIV.

The CDR3 DNA reads TGTGCCAGCAGCTTGTCAGCGGGGGGGCCCTGGGAGACCCAGTACTTC. This sequence encodes CASSLSAGGPWETQYF. V usage is TRBV5-4 and J usage is TRBJ2-5, with TRBD2 matching 10 bases. Germline V gene lookup returns CDR1 SGHNT and CDR2 YYREEE (reference sequence). Trimming cost V 1 base and J 5 bases; bases outside gene matches: 8. The CDR3 runs 16 residues.

This sequence joins TRBV27 and TRBJ2-7, with 8 bases matching TRBD1. The length of the CDR3 is 14 residues. V trimming: 5 bases; J trimming: 5 bases; junction bases outside the gene matches: 8. Germline CDR1 reads MNHEY; CDR2 reads SMNVEV (reference sequence). The CDR3, as DNA: TGTGCCAGCAGTCCGGGACAGGTGCTACACGAGCAGTACTTC. Translated: CASSPGQVLHEQYF.

The chain uses TRBV28 and TRBJ2-3; 11 bases align to TRBD2. V lost 2 bases to trimming and J lost 2 bases; unmatched junction nucleotides: 6. Germline lookup yields CDR1 MDHEN and CDR2 SYDVKM. The CDR3 extends over 17 amino acids. CDR3 loop: CASSLPTTSGNTDTQYF. DNA of the CDR3: TGTGCCAGCAGTTTACCGACGACTAGCGGGAACACAGATACGCAGTATTTT.

As DNA, the CDR3 is TGTGCCAGCAGCTCTGTAGGGGACACTGAAGCTTTCTTT. Residues: CASSSVGDTEAFF. The gene calls are TRBV6-6 and TRBJ1-1; weak D call: TRBD1 (5 bases). The CDR3 sequence is 13 residues long. Germline V gene lookup returns CDR1 MNHNY and CDR2 SVGAGI (reference sequence). Trimming cost V 6 bases and J 3 bases, with 11 bases left between them.

The V call is TRBV20-1, the J call TRBJ1-1; D remains unclear. The germline V gene has CDR1 DFQATT and CDR2 SNEGSKA (reference sequence). The CDR3 totals 11 residues. The V end was cut by 7 bases, the J end by 5 bases, with 11 bases between. In nucleotides, the CDR3 is TGCAGTGGGATTGTGGGAACTGAAGCTTTCTTT. This sequence encodes CSGIVGTEAFF.

This clone was found a few times. The V gene is TRBV9, the J gene TRBJ1-6, with D maybe TRBD1 (6 bases). Deletions cut 4 bases from V and 7 bases from J, with 18 bases between. This CDR3 comprises 16 residues. CDR1 and CDR2 (germline): SGDLS, YYNGEE. For the CDR3, the DNA is TGTGCCAGCAGCCCGCTGGGGGGGCAAGGGAATTCACCCCTCCACTTT. Amino acid sequence: CASSPLGGQGNSPLHF.

The gene calls are TRBV15 and TRBJ1-2; D call uncertain. Germline assignment: CDR1 LNHNV and CDR2 YYDKDF (reference sequence). V was shortened by 5 bases and J by 8 bases, with 15 bases between the two germline ends. This CDR3 has 13 amino acids. The CDR3 loop is CATSPRLLGGYTF. The DNA of the CDR3 is TGTGCCACCAGCCCACGATTGCTGGGCGGCTACACCTTC.

The gene calls are TRBV7-7 and TRBJ2-5; D gene uncertain. The germline V gene encodes CDR1 SSHAT and CDR2 FNYEAQ (reference sequence). The germline V and J ends were trimmed by 0 bases and 5 bases, with 10 bases remaining between them. The length of the CDR3 is 14 residues. In DNA form, the CDR3 reads TGTGCCAGCAGCTTAGCTCCCGAGAGGGAGACCCAGTACTTC. Translating gives CASSLAPERETQYF.

V gene TRBV30 combines with J gene TRBJ1-2; D not resolved. The V gene's germline CDR1 is GTSNPN and CDR2 SVGIG (reference sequence). The CDR3 runs 13 residues. Deletions cut 2 bases from V and 6 bases from J, with 13 bases between. The CDR3 reads CAWSPSGRDGYTF. DNA for the CDR3: TGTGCCTGGAGTCCCTCCGGACGGGATGGCTACACCTTC.

The chain uses TRBV5-4 and TRBJ2-7; D gene ambiguous. The length of the CDR3 is 14 residues. V was trimmed by 5 bases and J by 2 bases, leaving 14 bases between them. CDR1 is SGHNT and CDR2 is YYREEE in the germline V gene (reference sequence). DNA of the CDR3: TGTGCCAGCAGTTCAGATGTCTCGGCCTACGAGCAGTACTTC. Translated, it gives CASSSDVSAYEQYF.

V is TRBV7-6 and J is TRBJ2-6; no clear D. V was trimmed by 5 bases and J by 3 bases, leaving 11 bases between them. The CDR3 has 15 amino acids. Looked up from germline, CDR1 is SGHVS and CDR2 is FNYEAQ. CDR3 coding DNA: TGTGCCAGCAGCCAAAGAGGCAATGGGGCCAACGTCCTGACTTTC. This sequence encodes CASSQRGNGANVLTF.

The CDR3 region has the DNA TGTGCCAGCAGCCCCCTCTGGAATGAGCAGTTCTTC. Protein product: CASSPLWNEQFF. The chain joins TRBV7-9 to TRBJ2-1; D gene unclear. The ends were cut back, 5 bases at V and 7 bases at J, with 9 bases in the middle. This CDR3 has 12 amino acids. CDR1 and CDR2 from the germline V gene are SEHNR and FQNEAQ (reference sequence).

The chain joins TRBV29-1 to TRBJ2-1, with TRBD1 matching over 7 bases. This CDR3 comprises 13 residues. Losses at the gene ends were 4 bases for V and 4 bases for J; bases not matched to a gene: 4. CDR1 SQVTM and CDR2 ANQGSEA come from the germline V gene. The CDR3 DNA reads TGCAGCGTTGTAAGGGGGCCATACAATGAGCAGTTCTTC. This sequence encodes CSVVRGPYNEQFF.

J is TRBJ2-7 and V is TRBV2, with D tentatively TRBD1 (6 bases). Trimming left V 6 bases short and J 5 bases short, with 14 bases between. From germline, CDR1 is SNHLY and CDR2 FYNNEI. The CDR3 consists of 13 residues. For the CDR3, the DNA is TGTGCCAGCAGAGGGACACCCTATAACGAGCAGTACTTC. The encoded protein is CASRGTPYNEQYF. Based on the CDR3 plus reference TRBV2 and TRBJ2-7, the full variable domain is EPEVTQTPSHQVTQMGQEVILRCVPISNHLYFYWYRQILGQKVEFLVSFYNNEISEKSEIFDDQFSVERPDGSNFTLKIRSTKLEDSAMYFCASRGTPYNEQYFGPGTRLTVT.

This clone was seen a few times. The rearrangement uses TRBV5-4 and TRBJ1-1; 7 bases match TRBD1. Looked up from germline, CDR1 is SGHNT and CDR2 is YYREEE (reference sequence). With V trimmed by 4 bases and J by 2 bases, 11 bases remained unmatched. The CDR3 has 16 residues. CDR3 in DNA: TGTGCCAGCAGCCCCACTCGACAGGGAGTAAACACTGAAGCTTTCTTT. The encoded protein is CASSPTRQGVNTEAFF.

The chain joins TRBV5-4 to TRBJ2-7; no reliable D call. The CDR3 spans 14 residues. Deletions cut 0 bases from V and 0 bases from J, with 7 bases between. Germline CDR1 and CDR2: SGHNT and YYREEE (reference sequence). The CDR3 DNA reads TGTGCCAGCAGCTTGGAGCCGGACTCCTACGAGCAGTACTTC. Translating it yields CASSLEPDSYEQYF.

The J gene is TRBJ2-3, the V gene TRBV10-3; D remains unclear. The V gene lost 0 bases and the J gene lost 2 bases, with 15 bases spanning the gap. The germline gives CDR1 ENHRY, CDR2 SYGVKD. This CDR3 has 17 amino acids. CDR3 residues: CAISESTGLSSTDTQYF. The CDR3 nucleotides read TGTGCCATCAGTGAGTCGACGGGCCTTTCTTCCACAGATACGCAGTATTTT.

This clone was detected a few times. The chain couples TRBV11-2 to TRBJ2-7; D gene uncertain. Germline CDR1 is SGHAT and CDR2 is FQNNGV. This CDR3 spans 14 amino acids. The ends were cut back, 5 bases at V and 2 bases at J, with 13 bases in the middle. The CDR3 DNA follows: TGTGCCAGCAGCGGTTGGAGTAATCCCTACGAGCAGTACTTC. Its protein is CASSGWSNPYEQYF.

J is TRBJ1-2 and V is TRBV2; a weak D match, TRBD1 (5 bases). Germline assignment: CDR1 SNHLY and CDR2 FYNNEI. Trimming removed 6 bases from V and 2 bases from J, with 16 bases in between. The CDR3 extends over 15 amino acids. CDR3 sequence reads: CASRDITGPNYGYTF. CDR3 nucleotides: TGTGCCAGCAGGGACATTACGGGGCCCAACTATGGCTACACCTTC.

This clone was seen a handful of times. The V call is TRBV7-6, the J call TRBJ2-2; D is ambiguous. V was cut by 4 bases and J by 5 bases, with 20 bases left in between. The germline V gene has CDR1 SGHVS and CDR2 FNYEAQ. This CDR3 is built from 17 residues. CDR3 DNA sequence: TGTGCCAGCAGCTCCGATTTGACCGAACTGGGGACCGGGGAGCTGTTTTTT. Residues: CASSSDLTELGTGELFF. Based on the CDR3 plus reference TRBV7-6 and TRBJ2-2, the full variable domain is GAGVSQSPRYKVTKRGQDVALRCDPISGHVSLYWYRQALGQGPEFLTYFNYEAQQDKSGLPNDRFSAERPEGSISTLTIQRTEQRDSAMYRCASSSDLTELGTGELFFGEGSRLTVL.